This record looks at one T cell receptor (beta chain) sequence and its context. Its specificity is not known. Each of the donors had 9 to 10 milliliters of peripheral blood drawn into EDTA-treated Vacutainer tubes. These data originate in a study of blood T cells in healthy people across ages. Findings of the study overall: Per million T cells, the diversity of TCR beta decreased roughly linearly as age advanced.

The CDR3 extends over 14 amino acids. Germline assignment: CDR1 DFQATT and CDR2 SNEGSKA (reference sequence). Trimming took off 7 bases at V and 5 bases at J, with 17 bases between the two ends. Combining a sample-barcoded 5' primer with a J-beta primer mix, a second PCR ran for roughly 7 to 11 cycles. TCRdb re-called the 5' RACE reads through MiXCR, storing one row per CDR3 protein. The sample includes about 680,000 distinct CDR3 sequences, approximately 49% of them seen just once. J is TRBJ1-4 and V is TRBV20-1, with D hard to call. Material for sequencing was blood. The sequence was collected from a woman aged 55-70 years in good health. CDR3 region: CSGLNTSLNEKLFF. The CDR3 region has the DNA TGCAGTGGCCTGAACACCTCGTTGAATGAAAAACTGTTTTTT.